These T cell receptor beta chains were read from a single sample in a study of T cell responses to AZD1222 COVID-19 vaccine. Libraries were prepared by immunoSEQ multiplex PCR; TCRdb keeps only in-frame clonotypes and omits some of them. The sample lists approximately 200,000 clones; roughly nine tenths were seen once. Sequencing was performed on peripheral blood, taken 28 days after the second AZD1222 dose. These receptors were collected from an adult who received the AZD1222 COVID-19 vaccine. CDR3s include the opening cysteine and the closing phenylalanine or tryptophan. D genes are given only for firm matches. Size is stated for part of the rows, as once, few or many counts, or as a class when the clone is expanded.

length: 15
V: TRBV5-4
J: TRBJ1-2
D: NA
size: NA
DNA: TGTGCCAGCAGCCGCGCCGGGAGTGACAGGAGTGGTAGGACCTTC
CDR3: CASSRAGSDRSGRTF

length: 14
V: TRBV28
J: TRBJ1-4
D: TRBD1
size: NA
DNA: TGTGCCAGCAGTTTAGGGACAGGGCCGGAAAAACTGTTTTTT
CDR3: CASSLGTGPEKLFF

length: 15
V: TRBV3-1/TRBV3-2
J: TRBJ1-2
D: NA
size: NA
DNA: TGTGCCAGCAGCCAATTGGTCGGGACGGAGTATGGCTACACCTTC
CDR3: CASSQLVGTEYGYTF

length: 15
V: TRBV13
J: TRBJ2-7
D: NA
size: NA
DNA: TGTGCCAGCAGCTTAGGGGTCCTGGGACGAGGGGAGCAGTACTTC
CDR3: CASSLGVLGRGEQYF

length: 15
V: TRBV30
J: TRBJ2-1
D: NA
size: NA
DNA: TGTGCCTGGAGGGGCGGGGATAGCTCCTACAATGAGCAGTTCTTC
CDR3: CAWRGGDSSYNEQFF

length: 17
V: TRBV5-5
J: TRBJ1-2
D: NA
size: NA
DNA: TGTGCCAGCAGCTTGGATCACAGGGCGACAGCTAACTATGGCTACACCTTC
CDR3: CASSLDHRATANYGYTF

length: 14
V: TRBV24-1
J: TRBJ2-3
D: NA
size: NA
DNA: TGTGCCACCAGTTCCCCTGAGGGAACAGATACGCAGTATTTT
CDR3: CATSSPEGTDTQYF

length: 14
V: TRBV7-8
J: TRBJ1-1
D: TRBD1
size: NA
DNA: TGTGCCAGCAGCTTACAGGGGGCTGGGACTGAAGCTTTCTTT
CDR3: CASSLQGAGTEAFF

length: 15
V: TRBV7-2
J: TRBJ1-5
D: TRBD1
size: once
DNA: TGTGCCAGCAGCTCCCGGACAGGGACAAATCAGCCCCAGCATTTT
CDR3: CASSSRTGTNQPQHF

length: 12
V: TRBV2
J: TRBJ1-2
D: NA
size: NA
DNA: TGTGCCAGCAAACCCCTTTCTTATGGCTACACCTTC
CDR3: CASKPLSYGYTF

length: 16
V: TRBV27
J: TRBJ1-5
D: TRBD1
size: NA
DNA: TGTGCCAGCAGCTTCAGGGGGAGCTTTAGCAATCAGCCCCAGCATTTT
CDR3: CASSFRGSFSNQPQHF

length: 13
V: TRBV4-2
J: TRBJ1-2
D: NA
size: once
DNA: TGTGCCAGCAGCCTGCAGGGTAACTATGGCTACACCTTC
CDR3: CASSLQGNYGYTF

length: 16
V: TRBV6-2/TRBV6-3
J: TRBJ2-5
D: TRBD1
size: once
DNA: TGTGCCAGCAGTCGGCCACAGGGGGCTGGGCAAGAGACCCAGTACTTC
CDR3: CASSRPQGAGQETQYF

length: 14
V: TRBV19
J: TRBJ2-1
D: NA
size: NA
DNA: TGTGCCAGTAGTATTTTTGGGCAGCACAATGAGCAGTTCTTC
CDR3: CASSIFGQHNEQFF

length: 13
V: TRBV30
J: TRBJ2-1
D: NA
size: NA
DNA: TGTGCCTGCTCTGGTACCTGGAAGGATGAGCAGTTCTTC
CDR3: CACSGTWKDEQFF

length: 15
V: TRBV10-1
J: TRBJ2-7
D: TRBD1
size: NA
DNA: TGCGCCAGCAGTGAGTCGAGGACAGGGGCAAACGAGCAGTACTTC
CDR3: CASSESRTGANEQYF

length: 12
V: TRBV18
J: TRBJ2-1
D: NA
size: NA
DNA: TGTGCCAGCTCACCCACTGCGAGTGAGCAGTTCTTC
CDR3: CASSPTASEQFF

length: 13
V: TRBV7-3
J: TRBJ2-2
D: NA
size: NA
DNA: TGTGCCAGCAGCTTTCAGGTCACCGGGGAGCTGTTTTTT
CDR3: CASSFQVTGELFF

length: 13
V: TRBV27
J: TRBJ1-1
D: NA
size: NA
DNA: TGTGCCAGCAGTTTATTAGGGAACACTGAAGCTTTCTTT
CDR3: CASSLLGNTEAFF

length: 14
V: TRBV6-5
J: TRBJ2-7
D: NA
size: NA
DNA: TGTGCCAGCAGTTACCTCGCGGGGTCCTACGAGCAGTACTTC
CDR3: CASSYLAGSYEQYF

length: 15
V: TRBV4-1
J: TRBJ1-1
D: NA
size: NA
DNA: TGCGCCAGCAGCCCCTCCCCCAGACCGAACACTGAAGCTTTCTTT
CDR3: CASSPSPRPNTEAFF

length: 15
V: TRBV11-3
J: TRBJ2-7
D: NA
size: NA
DNA: TGTGCCAGCGCCCCCCTTTCCGGGACCTCCTACGAGCAGTACTTC
CDR3: CASAPLSGTSYEQYF

length: 14
V: TRBV11-2
J: TRBJ2-7
D: TRBD2
size: NA
DNA: TGTGCCAGCGGGGGACTAGCGGGAAGGTACGAGCAGTACTTC
CDR3: CASGGLAGRYEQYF

length: 15
V: TRBV3-1/TRBV3-2
J: TRBJ1-2
D: NA
size: NA
DNA: TGTGCCAGCAGCCAGACGTTCACAGGGAACTATGGCTACACCTTC
CDR3: CASSQTFTGNYGYTF

length: 12
V: TRBV6-2/TRBV6-3
J: TRBJ2-7
D: NA
size: NA
DNA: TGTGCCAGCGGCCAGCTGTTCTACGAGCAGTACTTC
CDR3: CASGQLFYEQYF

length: 13
V: TRBV24-1
J: TRBJ2-7
D: NA
size: NA
DNA: TGTGCCACAGCCACGGGACACGACTACGAGCAGTACTTC
CDR3: CATATGHDYEQYF

length: 13
V: TRBV12-3/TRBV12-4
J: TRBJ2-7
D: NA
size: NA
DNA: TGTGCCAGCAGTTTAGCGGAAAGGGGCGAGCAGTACTTC
CDR3: CASSLAERGEQYF

length: 13
V: TRBV5-4
J: TRBJ2-1
D: NA
size: NA
DNA: TGTGCCAGCAGCTTGCAGGGCCTCAATGAGCAGTTCTTC
CDR3: CASSLQGLNEQFF

length: 14
V: TRBV29-1
J: TRBJ1-1
D: TRBD1
size: NA
DNA: TGCAGTACGGCCAGGGGGGGGATCGAGGTCGAAGCTTTCTTT
CDR3: CSTARGGIEVEAFF